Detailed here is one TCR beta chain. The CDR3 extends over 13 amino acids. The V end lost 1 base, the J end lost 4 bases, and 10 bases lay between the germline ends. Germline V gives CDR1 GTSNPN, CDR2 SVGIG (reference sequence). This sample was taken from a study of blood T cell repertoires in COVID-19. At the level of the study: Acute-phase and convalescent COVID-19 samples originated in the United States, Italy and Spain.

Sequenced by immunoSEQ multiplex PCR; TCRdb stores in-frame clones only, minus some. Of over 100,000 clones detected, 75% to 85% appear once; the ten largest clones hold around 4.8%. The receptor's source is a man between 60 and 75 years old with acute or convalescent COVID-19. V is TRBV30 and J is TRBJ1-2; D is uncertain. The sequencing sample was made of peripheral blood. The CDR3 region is CAWSASEGYGYTF. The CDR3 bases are TGTGCCTGGAGTGCAAGCGAGGGCTATGGCTACACCTTC.